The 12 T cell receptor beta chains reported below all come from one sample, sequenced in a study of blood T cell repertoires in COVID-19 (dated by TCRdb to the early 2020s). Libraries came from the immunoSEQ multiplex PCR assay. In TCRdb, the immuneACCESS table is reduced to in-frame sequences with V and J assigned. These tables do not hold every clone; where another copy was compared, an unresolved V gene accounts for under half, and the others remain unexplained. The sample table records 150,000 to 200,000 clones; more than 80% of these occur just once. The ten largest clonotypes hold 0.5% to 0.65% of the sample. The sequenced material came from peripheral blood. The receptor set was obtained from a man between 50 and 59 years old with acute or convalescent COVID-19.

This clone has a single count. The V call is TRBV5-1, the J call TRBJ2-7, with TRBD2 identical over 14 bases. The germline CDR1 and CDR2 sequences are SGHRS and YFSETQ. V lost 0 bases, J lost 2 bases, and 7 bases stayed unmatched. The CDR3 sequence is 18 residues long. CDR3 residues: CASSLGGTSGSITYEQYF. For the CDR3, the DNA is TGCGCCAGCAGCTTGGGTGGGACTAGCGGGAGTATCACCTACGAGCAGTACTTC.

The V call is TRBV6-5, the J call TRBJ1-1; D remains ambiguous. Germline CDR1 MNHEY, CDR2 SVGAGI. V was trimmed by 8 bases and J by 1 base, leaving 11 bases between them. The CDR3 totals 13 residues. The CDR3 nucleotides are TGTGCCAGCCTCGCGAAGCCGAACACTGAAGCTTTCTTT. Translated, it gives CASLAKPNTEAFF.

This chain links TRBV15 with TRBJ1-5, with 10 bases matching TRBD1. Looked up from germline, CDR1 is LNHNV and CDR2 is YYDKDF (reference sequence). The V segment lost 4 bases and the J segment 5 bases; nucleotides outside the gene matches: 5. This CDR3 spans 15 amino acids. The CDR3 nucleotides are TGTGCCACCAGCATCCTAGGACAGGGGGATCAGCCCCAGCATTTT. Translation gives CATSILGQGDQPQHF.

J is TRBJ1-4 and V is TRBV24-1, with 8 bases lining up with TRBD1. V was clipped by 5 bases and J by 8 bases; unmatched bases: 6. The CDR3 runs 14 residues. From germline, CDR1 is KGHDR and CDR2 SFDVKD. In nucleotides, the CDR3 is TGTGCCACCAGTGGGACAGGGCGAAAGGAAAAACTGTTTTTT. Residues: CATSGTGRKEKLFF.

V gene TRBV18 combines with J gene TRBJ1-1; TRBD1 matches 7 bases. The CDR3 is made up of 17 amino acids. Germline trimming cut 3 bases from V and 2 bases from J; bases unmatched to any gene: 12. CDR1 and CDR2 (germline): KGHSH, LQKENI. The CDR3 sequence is CASSPRTGIVDNTEAFF. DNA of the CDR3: TGTGCCAGCTCACCGCGGACAGGTATTGTGGATAACACTGAAGCTTTCTTT.

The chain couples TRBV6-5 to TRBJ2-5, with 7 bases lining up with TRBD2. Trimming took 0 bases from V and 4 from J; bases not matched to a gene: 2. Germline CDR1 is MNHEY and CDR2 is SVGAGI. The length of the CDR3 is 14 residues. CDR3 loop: CASSYSGGSETQYF. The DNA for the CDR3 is TGTGCCAGCAGTTACTCCGGGGGGTCAGAGACCCAGTACTTC.

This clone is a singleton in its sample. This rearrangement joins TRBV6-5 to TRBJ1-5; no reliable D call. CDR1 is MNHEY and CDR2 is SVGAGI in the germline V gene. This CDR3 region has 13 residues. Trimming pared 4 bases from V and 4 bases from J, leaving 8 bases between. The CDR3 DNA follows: TGTGCCAGCAGTTTTCGGAGAAATCAGCCCCAGCATTTT. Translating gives CASSFRRNQPQHF.

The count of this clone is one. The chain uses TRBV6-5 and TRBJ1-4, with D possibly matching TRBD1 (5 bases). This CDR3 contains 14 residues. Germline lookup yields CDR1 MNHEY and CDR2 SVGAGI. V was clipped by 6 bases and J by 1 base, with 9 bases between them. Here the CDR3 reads CASSPGGTNEKLFF. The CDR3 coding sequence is TGTGCCAGCAGCCCCGGGGGAACTAATGAAAAACTGTTTTTT.

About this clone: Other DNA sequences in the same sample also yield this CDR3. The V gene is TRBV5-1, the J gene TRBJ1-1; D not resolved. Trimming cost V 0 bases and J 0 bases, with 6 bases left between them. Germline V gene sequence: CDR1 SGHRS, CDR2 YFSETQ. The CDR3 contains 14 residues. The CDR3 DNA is TGCGCCAGCAGCTTGGCGGGGATGAACACTGAAGCTTTCTTT. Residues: CASSLAGMNTEAFF. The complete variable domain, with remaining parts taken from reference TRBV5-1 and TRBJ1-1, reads KAGVTQTPRYLIKTRGQQVTLSCSPISGHRSVSWYQQTPGQGLQFLFEYFSETQRNKGNFPGRFSGRQFSNSRSEMNVSTLELGDSALYLCASSLAGMNTEAFFGQGTRLTVV.

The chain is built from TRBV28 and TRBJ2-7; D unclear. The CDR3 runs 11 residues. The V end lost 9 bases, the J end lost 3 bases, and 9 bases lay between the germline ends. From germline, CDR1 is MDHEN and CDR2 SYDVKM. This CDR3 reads CASFSIYEQYF. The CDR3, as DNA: TGTGCCAGTTTTAGTATCTACGAGCAGTACTTC.

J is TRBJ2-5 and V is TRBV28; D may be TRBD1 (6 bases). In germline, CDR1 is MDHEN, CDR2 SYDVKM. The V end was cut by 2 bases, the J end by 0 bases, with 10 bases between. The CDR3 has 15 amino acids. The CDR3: CASSLEGHYQETQYF. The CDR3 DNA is TGTGCCAGCAGTTTAGAGGGACACTACCAAGAGACCCAGTACTTC. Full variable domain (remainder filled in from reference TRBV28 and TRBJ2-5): DVKVTQSSRYLVKRTGEKVFLECVQDMDHENMFWYRQDPGLGLRLIYFSYDVKMKEKGDIPEGYSVSREKKERFSLILESASTNQTSMYLCASSLEGHYQETQYFGPGTRLLVL.

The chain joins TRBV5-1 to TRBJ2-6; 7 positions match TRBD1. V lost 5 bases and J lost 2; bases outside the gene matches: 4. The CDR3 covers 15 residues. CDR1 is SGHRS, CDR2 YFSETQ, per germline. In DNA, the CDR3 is TGCGCCAGCAGTTTAGGGGGCACTGGGGCCAACGTCCTGACTTTC. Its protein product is CASSLGGTGANVLTF.